The present TCR beta chain was sequenced within a study of graft-versus-host responses after intestinal transplantation. V was cut by 6 bases and J by 5 bases, with 16 bases left in between. The germline V gene encodes CDR1 MNHEY and CDR2 SVGAGI. The CDR3 is made up of 14 amino acids. As for this clone: No antigen is known for it.

Assay used: immunoSEQ multiplex PCR; TCRdb lists only in-frame clones, some missing. The table records some 110,000 clones, approximately 90% of them present only once. Study-wide findings and caveats: GvH clones were identified in recipient marrow, with some first appearing in ileum or blood. Early post-transplant falls in HvG clones accompanied the peak levels of circulating GvH clones.

The rearrangement joins TRBV6-5 to TRBJ1-1; D not certain. The sequenced sample was unstimulated CD4+ T cells sorted from spleen or lymph node cells, obtained before transplant. The sequence was collected from a human donor who was the organ donor for an intestinal transplant. In DNA, the CDR3 is TGTGCCAGCAGGATGGACGGGCACACGACTGAAGCTTTCTTT. Amino acid sequence: CASRMDGHTTEAFF.